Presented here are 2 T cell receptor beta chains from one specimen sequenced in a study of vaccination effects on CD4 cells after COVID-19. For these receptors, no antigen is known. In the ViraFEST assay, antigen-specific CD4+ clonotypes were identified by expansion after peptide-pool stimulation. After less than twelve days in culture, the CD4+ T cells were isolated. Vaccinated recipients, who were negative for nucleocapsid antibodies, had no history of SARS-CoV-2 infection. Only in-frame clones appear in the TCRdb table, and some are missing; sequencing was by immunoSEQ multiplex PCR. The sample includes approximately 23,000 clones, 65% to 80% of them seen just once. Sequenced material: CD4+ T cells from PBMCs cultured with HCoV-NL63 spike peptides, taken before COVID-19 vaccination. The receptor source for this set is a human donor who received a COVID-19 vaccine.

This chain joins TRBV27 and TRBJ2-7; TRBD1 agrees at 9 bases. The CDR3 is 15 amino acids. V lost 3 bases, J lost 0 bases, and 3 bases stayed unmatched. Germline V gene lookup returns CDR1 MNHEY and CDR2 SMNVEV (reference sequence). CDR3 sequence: CASSLDRGSSYEQYF. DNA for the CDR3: TGTGCCAGCAGTTTGGACAGGGGAAGCTCCTACGAGCAGTACTTC.

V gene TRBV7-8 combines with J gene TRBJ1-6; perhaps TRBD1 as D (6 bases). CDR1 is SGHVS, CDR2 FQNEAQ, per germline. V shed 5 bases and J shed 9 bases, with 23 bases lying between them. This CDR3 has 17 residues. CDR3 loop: CASSQGGRGTVGSPLHF. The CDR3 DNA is TGTGCCAGCAGCCAGGGCGGCAGGGGAACCGTTGGTTCACCCCTCCACTTT.